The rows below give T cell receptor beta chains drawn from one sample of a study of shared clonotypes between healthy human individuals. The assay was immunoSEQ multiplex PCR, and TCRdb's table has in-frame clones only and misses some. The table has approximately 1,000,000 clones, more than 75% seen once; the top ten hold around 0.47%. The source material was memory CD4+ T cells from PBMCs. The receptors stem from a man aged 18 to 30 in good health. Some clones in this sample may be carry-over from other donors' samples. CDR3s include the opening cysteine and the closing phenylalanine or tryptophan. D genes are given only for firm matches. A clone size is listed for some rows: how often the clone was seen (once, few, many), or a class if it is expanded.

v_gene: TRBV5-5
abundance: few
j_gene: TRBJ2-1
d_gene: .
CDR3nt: TGTGCCAGCACTCTTTATGGGGACAACTTATACAATGAGCAGTTCTTC
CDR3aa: CASTLYGDNLYNEQFF

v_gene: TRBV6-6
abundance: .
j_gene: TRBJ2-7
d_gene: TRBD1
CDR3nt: TGTGCCAGCAGGGACTCCGGGACAGCCTACGAGCAGTACTTC
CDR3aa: CASRDSGTAYEQYF

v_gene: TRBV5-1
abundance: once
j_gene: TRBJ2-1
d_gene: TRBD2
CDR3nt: TGCGCCAGCAGCTTGGGACTAGCGGGATCCTACAATGAGCAGTTCTTC
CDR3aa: CASSLGLAGSYNEQFF

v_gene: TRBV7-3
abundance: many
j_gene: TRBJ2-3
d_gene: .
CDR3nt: TGTGCCAGCAGCTTTGACACAGATACGCAGTATTTT
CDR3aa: CASSFDTDTQYF

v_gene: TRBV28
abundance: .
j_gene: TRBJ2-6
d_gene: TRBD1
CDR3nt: TGTGCCAGCAACTTAAAGACAGGGTCTGGGGCCAACGTCCTGACTTTC
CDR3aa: CASNLKTGSGANVLTF

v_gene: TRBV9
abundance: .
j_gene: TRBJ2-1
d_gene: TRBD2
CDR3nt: TGTGCCAGCAGTCGCGGGAGGGCCGCCTACAATGAGCAGTTCTTC
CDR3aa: CASSRGRAAYNEQFF

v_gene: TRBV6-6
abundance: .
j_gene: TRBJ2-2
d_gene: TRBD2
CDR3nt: TGTGCCAGCAGTTGGGGGGGAGAGGGCACCGGGGAGCTGTTTTTT
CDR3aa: CASSWGGEGTGELFF

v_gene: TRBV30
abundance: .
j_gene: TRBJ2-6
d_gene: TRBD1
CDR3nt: TGTGCCTGGAGCGGACAGGCTGGGGCCAACGTCCTGACTTTC
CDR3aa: CAWSGQAGANVLTF

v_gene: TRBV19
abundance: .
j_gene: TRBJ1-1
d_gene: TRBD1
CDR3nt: TGTGCCAGTAGTGTATCACAGGGGGCAGCTGAAGCTTTCTTT
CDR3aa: CASSVSQGAAEAFF

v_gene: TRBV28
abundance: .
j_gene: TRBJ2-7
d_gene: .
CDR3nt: TGTGCCAGCAGCCAAGGGGCCGGGAGTTGGACCCTGGATTACGAGCAGTACTTC
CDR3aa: CASSQGAGSWTLDYEQYF

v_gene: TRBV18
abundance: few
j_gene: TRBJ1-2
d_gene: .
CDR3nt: TGTGCCAGCTCACCAGACGGATGGGGTGGCTACACCTTC
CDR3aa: CASSPDGWGGYTF

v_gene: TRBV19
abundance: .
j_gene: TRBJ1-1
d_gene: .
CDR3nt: TGTGCCAGTAATCGGGGGGCAGGTATCACTGAAGCTTTCTTT
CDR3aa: CASNRGAGITEAFF

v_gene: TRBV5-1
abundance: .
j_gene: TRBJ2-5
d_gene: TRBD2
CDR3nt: TGCGCCAGCAGCCAAACTTTAGCGGGAGCAAAAGAGACCCAGTACTTC
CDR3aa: CASSQTLAGAKETQYF

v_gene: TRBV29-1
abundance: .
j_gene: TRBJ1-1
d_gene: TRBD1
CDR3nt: TGCAGCGTTGCATACAGGGGGCCCACGAACACTGAAGCTTTCTTT
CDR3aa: CSVAYRGPTNTEAFF

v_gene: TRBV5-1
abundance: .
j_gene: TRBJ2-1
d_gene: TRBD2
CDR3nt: TGCGCCAGCAGCTTGGAACTAGCGGGAGGGCCAAATGAGCAGTTCTTC
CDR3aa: CASSLELAGGPNEQFF

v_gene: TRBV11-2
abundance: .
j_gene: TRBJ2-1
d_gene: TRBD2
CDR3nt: TGTGCCAGCAGCGCTCGGACTAGCGGGAGGGCCAGGAATGAGCAGTTCTTC
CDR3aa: CASSARTSGRARNEQFF

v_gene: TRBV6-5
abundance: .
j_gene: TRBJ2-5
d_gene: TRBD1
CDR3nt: TGTGCCAGCAGCCCCGGACAGGGGAAGAAAGAGACCCAGTACTTC
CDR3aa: CASSPGQGKKETQYF

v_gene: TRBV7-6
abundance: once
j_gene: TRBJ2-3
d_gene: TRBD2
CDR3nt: TGTGCCAGCAGCTTAGAGGGAGGGCTGACAGATACGCAGTATTTT
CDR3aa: CASSLEGGLTDTQYF

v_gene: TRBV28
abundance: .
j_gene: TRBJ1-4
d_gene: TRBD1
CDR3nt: TGTGCCACCTCCCCGGGACAGTCAAATGAAAAACTGTTTTTT
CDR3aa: CATSPGQSNEKLFF

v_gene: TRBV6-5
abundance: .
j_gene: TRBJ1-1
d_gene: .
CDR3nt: TGTGCCAGCAGAAAGCCAGGGAACACTGAAGCTTTCTTT
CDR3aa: CASRKPGNTEAFF

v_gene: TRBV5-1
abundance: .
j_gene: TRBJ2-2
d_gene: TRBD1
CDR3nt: TGCGCCAGCAGCTTGGACACAGGGGGTACTACCGGGGAGCTGTTTTTT
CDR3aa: CASSLDTGGTTGELFF

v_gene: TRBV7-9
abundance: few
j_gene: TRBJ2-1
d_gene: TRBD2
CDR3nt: TGTGCCAGCAGCTATAGCGGGAGCTACAATGAGCAGTTCTTC
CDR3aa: CASSYSGSYNEQFF

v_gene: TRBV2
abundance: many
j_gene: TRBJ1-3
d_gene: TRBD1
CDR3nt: TGTGCCAGCAACACAGGGGGGTCTGGAAACACCATATATTTT
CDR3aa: CASNTGGSGNTIYF

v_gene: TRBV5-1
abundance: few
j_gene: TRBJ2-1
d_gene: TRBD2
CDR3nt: TGCGCCAGCAGTGATACCGGGACTAGCGGGAGCTGGGGCAATGAGCAGTTCTTC
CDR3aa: CASSDTGTSGSWGNEQFF

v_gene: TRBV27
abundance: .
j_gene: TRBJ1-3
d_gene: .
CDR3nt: TGTGCCAGCAGTTTGAGCGGACACCGCTCTGGAAACACCATATATTTT
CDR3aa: CASSLSGHRSGNTIYF

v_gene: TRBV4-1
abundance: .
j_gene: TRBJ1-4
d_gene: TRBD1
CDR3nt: TGCGCCAGCAGCCGGGGACAGGGGAACGAAAAACTGTTTTTT
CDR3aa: CASSRGQGNEKLFF

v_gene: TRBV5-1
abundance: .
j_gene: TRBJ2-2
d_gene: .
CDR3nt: TGCGCCAGCAGCCCCCGGACGGACACCGGGGAGCTGTTTTTT
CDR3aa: CASSPRTDTGELFF

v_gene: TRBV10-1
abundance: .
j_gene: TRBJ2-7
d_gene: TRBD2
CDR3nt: TGCGCCAGCAGTGAGCCCGGGAGCGGAGCGGGAGTGTCCGAGCAGTACTTC
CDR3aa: CASSEPGSGAGVSEQYF

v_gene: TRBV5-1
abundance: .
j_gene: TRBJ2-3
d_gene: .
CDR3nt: TGCGCCAGCAGCGTCCTAGCGAAAGATACGCAGTATTTT
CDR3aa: CASSVLAKDTQYF

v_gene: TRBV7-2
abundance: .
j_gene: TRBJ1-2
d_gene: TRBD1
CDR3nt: TGTGCCAGCAGCCCAGGAGGCTACAGGGGGCGTTATGGCTACACCTTC
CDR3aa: CASSPGGYRGRYGYTF

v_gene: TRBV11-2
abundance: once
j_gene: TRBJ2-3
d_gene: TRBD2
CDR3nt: TGTGCCAGCAGCTTCCTGCGGGGGGCCCACACAGATACGCAGTATTTT
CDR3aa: CASSFLRGAHTDTQYF

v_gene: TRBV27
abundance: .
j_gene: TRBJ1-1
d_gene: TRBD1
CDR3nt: TGTGCCAGCAGTGCCCGACAGGGAGCTGGGGTGGTCGAAGCTTTCTTT
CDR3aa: CASSARQGAGVVEAFF

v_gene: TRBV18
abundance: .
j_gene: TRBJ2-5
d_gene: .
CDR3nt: TGTGCCAGCTCCACAGGGAGGGAGACCCAGTACTTC
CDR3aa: CASSTGRETQYF

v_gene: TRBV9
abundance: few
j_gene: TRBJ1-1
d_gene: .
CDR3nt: TGTGCCAGCAGCGTAGATTCGTTGAGAACTGAAGCTTTCTTT
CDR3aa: CASSVDSLRTEAFF

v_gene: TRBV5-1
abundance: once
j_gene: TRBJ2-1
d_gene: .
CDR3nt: TGCGCCAGCAGCTTCCACCAGGGCTCCTACAATGAGCAGTTCTTC
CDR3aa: CASSFHQGSYNEQFF